This entry lists 23 T cell receptor beta chains sequenced from one sample in a study of technical replicates of blood from several donors (dated 2017 in TCRdb). The library was built by means of the immunoSEQ multiplex PCR assay. The table comes from immuneACCESS by way of TCRdb, which keeps in-frame sequences with V and J called. Part of the clones is missing from these tables; in studies checked, under half for an unresolved V gene and the rest for unknown reasons. Across this sample there are 80,000 to 100,000 clones, with approximately 96% seen only once. The ten largest clonotypes hold about 0.39% of the sample. Sequenced input: T cells isolated from PBMCs. The receptors shown here come from a human donor in good health.

This sequence joins TRBV28 and TRBJ1-2, with TRBD1 as a possible D gene (6 bases). Germline CDR1 MDHEN, CDR2 SYDVKM. CDR3 length equals 13 residues. Trimming pared 5 bases from V and 5 bases from J, leaving 12 bases between. The CDR3 reads CASSPQGPYGYTF. The CDR3 DNA sequence: TGTGCCAGCAGTCCTCAGGGGCCGTATGGCTACACCTTC.

The CDR3 bases are TGTGCCAGCAGCCCCCTAAACTACGAGCAGTACTTC. Protein sequence: CASSPLNYEQYF. The V call is TRBV5-5, the J call TRBJ2-7; D not certain. CDR1 SGHKS and CDR2 YYEKEE come from the germline V gene (reference sequence). This CDR3 has 12 residues. Deletions cut 4 bases from V and 3 bases from J, with 8 bases between.

J is TRBJ2-7 and V is TRBV29-1, with 11 bases that match TRBD2. Per the germline V gene, CDR1 is SQVTM and CDR2 is ANQGSEA. The CDR3 sequence is 16 residues long. Trimming cost V 6 bases and J 4 bases; bases outside gene matches: 14. The CDR3 here is CSVITIAGGGGYEQYF. The CDR3 DNA reads as TGCAGCGTCATTACGATAGCGGGAGGGGGGGGGTACGAGCAGTACTTC.

The V and J genes are TRBV6-1 and TRBJ1-1; unclear D gene. The V gene's germline CDR1 is MNHNS and CDR2 SASEGT. V shed 6 bases and J shed 4 bases, with 12 bases lying between them. This CDR3 contains 13 residues. CDR3 DNA: TGTGCCAGCAGACGAGGGAGTGTCACTGAAGCTTTCTTT. Translation: CASRRGSVTEAFF.

The chain links TRBV7-2 to TRBJ2-2, with 7 bases lining up with TRBD2. Germline V gene data show CDR1 as SGHTA and CDR2 as FQGNSA. The trim removed 4 bases at V and 5 bases at J, leaving 10 bases unmatched. This CDR3 is 16 amino acids long. For the CDR3, the DNA is TGTGCCAGCAGCTCCAGAGGGAGGGCCTTGACCGGGGAGCTGTTTTTT. It yields the protein CASSSRGRALTGELFF. The variable domain in full, completed from reference TRBV7-2 and TRBJ2-2, reads GAGVSQSPSNKVTEKGKDVELRCDPISGHTALYWYRQSLGQGLEFLIYFQGNSAPDKSGLPSDRFSAERTGGSVSTLTIQRTQQEDSAVYLCASSSRGRALTGELFFGEGSRLTVL.

The chain joins TRBV19 to TRBJ2-3; TRBD2 aligns across 7 bases. The CDR3 is 16 amino acids. From germline, CDR1 is LNHDA and CDR2 SQIVND (reference sequence). V was pared by 3 bases and J by 2 bases, with 8 bases of the junction left unmatched. The CDR3 DNA sequence: TGTGCCAGTAGTATCGGGGGGTTAGCGGCCACAGATACGCAGTATTTT. As protein: CASSIGGLAATDTQYF.

This chain links TRBV7-9 with TRBJ1-2; 10 positions agree with TRBD1. Per germline, CDR1 SEHNR and CDR2 FQNEAQ (reference sequence). The trim removed 5 bases at V and 6 bases at J, leaving 9 bases unmatched. CDR3 length: 15 residues. For the CDR3, the DNA is TGTGCCAGCAGCGGAACGACAGGGGGCAGGGATGGCTACACCTTC. Protein product: CASSGTTGGRDGYTF.

J is TRBJ2-2 and V is TRBV11-1; D is perhaps TRBD2 (6 bases). Germline V gives CDR1 SGHAT, CDR2 FQDESV (reference sequence). The CDR3 is 13 residues long. Trimming took 4 bases from V and 6 from J, leaving 9 bases between them. Here the CDR3 DNA reads TGTGCCAGCAGCTCGGGACTCGCCGGGGAGCTGTTTTTT. Translation: CASSSGLAGELFF.

V usage is TRBV28 and J usage is TRBJ2-2, with 15 bases fitting TRBD2. CDR3 size: 17 residues. The ends lost 6 bases at V and 9 bases at J; junction bases unmatched: 11. The germline V gene encodes CDR1 MDHEN and CDR2 SYDVKM. The CDR3 spells CASSSLGLAGGERELFF. In DNA form, the CDR3 reads TGTGCCAGCAGCAGCCTCGGACTAGCGGGAGGGGAAAGGGAGCTGTTTTTT.

The rearrangement links TRBV7-3 to TRBJ1-3, with D possibly being TRBD1 (6 bases). The V end was cut by 5 bases, the J end by 0 bases, with 11 bases between. From germline, CDR1 is SGHTA and CDR2 FQGTGA. CDR3 length: 15 amino acids. CDR3 bases: TGTGCCAGCAGCCCGCAGGGGAGCTCTGGAAACACCATATATTTT. Residues: CASSPQGSSGNTIYF.

This sequence joins TRBV7-6 and TRBJ2-7; tentatively, D is TRBD2 (6 bases). V shed 2 bases and J shed 3 bases, with 17 bases lying between them. CDR3 length: 16 amino acids. Germline V gene sequence: CDR1 SGHVS, CDR2 FNYEAQ. Here the CDR3 reads CASSLRSSSGVYEQYF. As DNA, the CDR3 is TGTGCCAGCAGCTTAAGGTCTTCTTCGGGGGTCTACGAGCAGTACTTC.

The J gene is TRBJ2-1, the V gene TRBV19, with D maybe TRBD2 (5 bases). The CDR3 consists of 15 residues. In germline, CDR1 is LNHDA, CDR2 SQIVND (reference sequence). V lost 3 bases, J lost 0 bases, and 9 bases lay in between. For the CDR3, the DNA is TGTGCCAGTAGTATGACGGGAAGCTCCTACAATGAGCAGTTCTTC. It encodes CASSMTGSSYNEQFF.

As regards this clone: Different DNA sequences within this sample yield the same CDR3. The chain links TRBV5-1 to TRBJ1-2; D is possibly TRBD1 (6 bases). Trimming cost V 2 bases and J 4 bases, with 9 bases left between them. This CDR3 spans 13 amino acids. Germline V gene sequence: CDR1 SGHRS, CDR2 YFSETQ. CDR3 loop: CASSLQGSYGYTF. CDR3 DNA: TGCGCCAGCAGCTTACAGGGATCCTATGGCTACACCTTC.

V and J are TRBV6-1 and TRBJ1-2; D gene ambiguous. The V end was cut by 1 base, the J end by 8 bases, with 23 bases between. The germline V gene has CDR1 MNHNS and CDR2 SASEGT. This CDR3 comprises 17 residues. CDR3 loop: CASSEGIRRLPSYGYTF. Written as DNA, the CDR3 is TGTGCCAGCAGTGAAGGGATTCGGCGGCTCCCTAGCTACGGCTACACCTTC.

This rearrangement joins TRBV19 to TRBJ1-1; 8 bases agree with TRBD1. CDR3 length: 16 amino acids. The junction had 11 bases not matched to a gene; V was cut back by 1 base and J by 7 bases. Germline V lookup: CDR1 LNHDA, CDR2 SQIVND (reference sequence). CDR3 sequence: CASSIAADRVGIEAFF. CDR3 nucleotide sequence: TGTGCCAGTAGTATAGCCGCGGACAGGGTGGGAATTGAAGCTTTCTTT.

V is TRBV6-1 and J is TRBJ2-5; D is perhaps TRBD1 (6 bases). Per germline, CDR1 MNHNS and CDR2 SASEGT. This CDR3 comprises 14 residues. The V gene lost 5 bases and the J gene lost 0 bases, with 10 bases spanning the gap. CDR3 DNA sequence: TGTGCCAGCAGTACCCGGGACAACCAAGAGACCCAGTACTTC. Residues: CASSTRDNQETQYF.

This chain joins TRBV9 and TRBJ2-2, with a tentative D call TRBD1 (6 bases). Germline CDR1 reads SGDLS; CDR2 reads YYNGEE. The CDR3 is made up of 15 amino acids. V lost 0 bases and J 3 bases, leaving 9 bases between the germline ends. The CDR3 reads CASSVEGQYTGELFF. The CDR3 DNA sequence: TGTGCCAGCAGCGTAGAAGGACAGTACACCGGGGAGCTGTTTTTT.

This chain connects TRBV27 to TRBJ2-1; 10 positions match TRBD2. CDR3 size: 16 residues. The V gene's germline CDR1 is MNHEY and CDR2 SMNVEV (reference sequence). V lost 5 bases and J lost 10; bases outside the gene matches: 14. The CDR3 here is CASSPSGTSVLGEQFF. CDR3 bases: TGTGCCAGCAGTCCTTCCGGGACTAGCGTTTTAGGCGAGCAGTTCTTC.

The chain combines TRBV7-9 with TRBJ2-5; 7 nucleotides agree with TRBD2. After removal of 4 bases from V and 5 bases from J, the junction contained 7 bases not matched to a gene. The germline V gene has CDR1 SEHNR and CDR2 FQNEAQ (reference sequence). CDR3 length: 14 residues. The DNA of the CDR3 is TGTGCCAGCAGCTCCCTACCCGGGAGGGAGACCCAGTACTTC. Encoded protein: CASSSLPGRETQYF.

The rearrangement links TRBV7-6 to TRBJ2-3, with 9 bases identical to TRBD2. The CDR3 has 15 amino acids. V lost 3 bases, J lost 6 bases, and 7 bases stayed unmatched. Germline CDR1 SGHVS, CDR2 FNYEAQ. The CDR3 sequence is CASSFGGRAMDTQYF. The CDR3 DNA reads TGTGCCAGCAGCTTCGGCGGGAGGGCCATGGATACGCAGTATTTT.

The J gene is TRBJ1-1, the V gene TRBV5-1; D might be TRBD1 (6 bases). The V and J ends lost 0 bases and 12 bases respectively, with 15 bases between them. Germline V lookup: CDR1 SGHRS, CDR2 YFSETQ. The CDR3 is 13 residues long. The CDR3 is CASSLGTAEVPFF. DNA of the CDR3: TGCGCCAGCAGCTTGGGGACAGCCGAGGTACCTTTCTTT.

The chain carries TRBV11-2 and TRBJ2-1; a weak D match, TRBD2 (6 bases). V was clipped by 6 bases and J by 5 bases, with 11 bases between them. The CDR3 totals 13 residues. CDR1 and CDR2 (germline): SGHAT, FQNNGV. The CDR3, as DNA: TGTGCCAGCAGTCTTAGCGGTAACAATGAGCAGTTCTTC. Translating it yields CASSLSGNNEQFF.

V usage is TRBV6-1 and J usage is TRBJ1-5, with 10 bases lining up with TRBD1. Germline V CDR1 and CDR2: MNHNS, SASEGT. This CDR3 has 17 amino acids. Trimming removed 3 bases from V and 0 bases from J; junction bases left unmatched: 5. CDR3 nucleotide sequence: TGTGCCAGCAGTGATCCTTGGGACAGGGGTAGCAATCAGCCCCAGCATTTT. Amino acids: CASSDPWDRGSNQPQHF.